There are a few counts of the clone carrying this TCR beta chain. Its antigen is not identified. V was pared by 0 bases and J by 4 bases, with 12 bases between. The CDR3 sequence is 15 residues long. Germline-derived CDR1 and CDR2 are SGHAT and FQNNGV. Researchers ran the PCR with 60 Vbeta and 13 Jbeta primers. Measured with immunoSEQ multiplex PCR; TCRdb has only the in-frame clones, and not every one. The sample comprises about 150,000 clones, about 73% of which are singletons, and around 14% rests with the top ten. The sample belongs to a study of cytomegalovirus exposure and HLA in healthy donors. Findings of the study overall: Another analysis was done later, and it associated approximately 18,000 TCR beta sequences with HLA alleles at 0.05 false discovery rate. In a later analysis, V- and J-gene trimming of beta chains associated with a DCLRE1C missense variant, replicated independently.

The source is a woman aged 45-65 years in good health and CMV-seropositive. The chain combines TRBV11-2 with TRBJ1-2, with TRBD1 as a possible D gene (6 bases). Sequences were obtained from PBMCs. The CDR3 DNA reads as TGTGCCAGCAGCTTAGATCTGGACAGTGGCTATGGCTACACCTTC. Encoded protein: CASSLDLDSGYGYTF. Together with reference TRBV11-2 and TRBJ1-2, the CDR3 gives the full variable domain: EAGVAQSPRYKIIEKRQSVAFWCNPISGHATLYWYQQILGQGPKLLIQFQNNGVVDDSQLPKDRFSAERLKGVDSTLKIQPAKLEDSAVYLCASSLDLDSGYGYTFGSGTRLTVV.